This T cell receptor beta chain is drawn from a study of blood T cell repertoires in COVID-19. Study in general: Samples taken during acute and convalescent COVID-19 were collected in the United States, Italy and Spain. Nucleic acid was either cDNA or gDNA, and it came from T cells, B-cell-depleted T cells, or PBMCs.

In the source study's methods: How many nucleated cells were present was estimated from reference gene primer amplification. Measured with immunoSEQ multiplex PCR; TCRdb has only the in-frame clones, and not every one. D and trimming were read from the DNA, whereas the V and J calls and clone size are those reported in that table. This sample has 250,000 to 300,000 clones, with about 91% found just once. Germline lookup yields CDR1 SNHLY and CDR2 FYNNEI. CDR3 size: 12 residues. V was shortened by 2 bases and J by 6 bases, with 7 bases between the two germline ends. This rearrangement joins TRBV2 to TRBJ2-5; TRBD1 might be the D (5 bases). The sample was peripheral blood. The sequence came from an older woman with acute or convalescent COVID-19. CDR3 nucleotide sequence: TGTGCCAGCAGTGAAAAGGGGCAGACCCAGTACTTC. Its protein product is CASSEKGQTQYF.